This T cell receptor beta chain was obtained from a study of blood T cell repertoires in COVID-19 (dated by TCRdb to 2020 to 2022). In the study overall: The collaborator samples originated in the United States, Italy and Spain and spanned the acute and convalescent phases of COVID-19. The repertoires were released in a freely available public database intended as a resource for research on the immune response to SARS-CoV-2. Where HLA class I and class II types were available, the types were taken from metadata supplied by the sample provider, not from assay-based typing. The material from the prospective study consisted of cDNA or gDNA derived from T cells, B-cell-depleted T cells, or PBMCs. The samples were drawn from the first 160 participants of the ongoing ImmuneRACE study and from 950 to 1,500 subjects provided by 6 global collaborators. The sample metadata nearly always contained a de-identified subject ID, COVID-19 status, age in years and sex. Deeply sampled blood TCRbeta repertoires from subjects exposed to, actively infected with, or recovered from COVID-19 were included in the dataset.

The immunoSEQ Assay, a bias-controlled multiplex PCR, was used to amplify TCRbeta CDR3 regions from genomic DNA. The published analysis was carried out like this. The number of nucleated cells in each sample was estimated by amplification of reference gene primers within the assay. To quantify the absolute abundance of each unique TCRbeta CDR3 rearrangement, sequence reads were collapsed and filtered. For each sample, productive Simpson clonality was calculated as the square root of Simpson's diversity index across productive rearrangements. This immuneACCESS table, as held by TCRdb, lists in-frame sequences with V and J called but not all clones. Of the missing ones, under half trace to an unresolved V gene in checked studies; the others have no known cause. That table gives V, J and clone size, and the DNA gave D and trimming. Recorded for this sample are about 170,000 clones; around nine tenths of them occurred a single time. In total, the top ten clones hold just over 2.5% of the sample.

From the cysteine up to the phenylalanine, the CDR3 has a length of 17 residues. CDR3 DNA only is kept here, 51 bases in frame from base 1. V has 3 bases trimmed and J has 10 bases trimmed; junction bases matching no gene number 14. Via the germline V gene, CDR1 is KGHDR and CDR2 SFDVKD. As regards this clone: The target of this receptor is not known. Nothing much larger sits one base from this clone, and base qualities are not available.

In Seattle, one collaborating source enrolled patients while the infection was active and tracked those patients longitudinally over the course of disease. Each collaborating institution followed its own protocols to collect whole blood in K2EDTA tubes. For TCRbeta analysis, collaborator samples were shipped as frozen whole blood, as isolated PBMCs, or as DNA extracted from either sample type. What the study reported, not specific to this receptor: The quantity of clinical and demographic metadata differed by source and by participant and was supplied without curation.

Here the chain combines TRBV24-1 and TRBJ1-6; 7 of the junction bases match TRBD1. The clonotype was recovered from a woman of 80 years or more with COVID-19, enrolled during active disease. The sample taken for sequencing was peripheral blood. The encoded CDR3 is CATSDRGMTGNRSPLHF. The nucleotide sequence is given as TGTGCCACCAGTGATAGGGGGATGACAGGGAATCGCTCACCCCTCCACTTT.